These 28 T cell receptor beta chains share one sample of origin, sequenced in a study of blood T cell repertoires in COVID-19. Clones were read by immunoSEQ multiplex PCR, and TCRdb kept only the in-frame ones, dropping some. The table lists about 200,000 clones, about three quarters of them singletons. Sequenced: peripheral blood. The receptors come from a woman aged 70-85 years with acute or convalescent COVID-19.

CDR3 DNA: TGTGCCAGCAGCTTAATACCGGGTCCCCTCCACTTT. As protein: CASSLIPGPLHF. This chain uses TRBV7-2 with TRBJ1-6; the D is unclear. The CDR3 has 12 amino acids. V lost 2 bases and J lost 13, with 9 bases in between. Germline assignment: CDR1 SGHTA and CDR2 FQGNSA.

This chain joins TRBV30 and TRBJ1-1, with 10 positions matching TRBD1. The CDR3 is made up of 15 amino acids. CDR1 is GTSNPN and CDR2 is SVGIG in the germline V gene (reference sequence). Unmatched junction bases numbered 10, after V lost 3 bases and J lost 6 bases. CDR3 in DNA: TGTGCCTGGAGACACGGAGGGACAGGGGTTTCTGAAGCTTTCTTT. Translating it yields CAWRHGGTGVSEAFF.

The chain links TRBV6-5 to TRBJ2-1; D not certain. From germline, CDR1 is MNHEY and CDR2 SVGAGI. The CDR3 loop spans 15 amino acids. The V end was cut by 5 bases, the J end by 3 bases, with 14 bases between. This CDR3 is CASSRGSRYYNEQFF. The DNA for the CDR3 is TGTGCCAGCAGTCGTGGCTCTAGGTACTACAATGAGCAGTTCTTC.

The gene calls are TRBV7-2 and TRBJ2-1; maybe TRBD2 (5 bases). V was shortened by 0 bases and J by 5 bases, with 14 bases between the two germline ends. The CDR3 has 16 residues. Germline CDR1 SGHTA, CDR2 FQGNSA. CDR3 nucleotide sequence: TGTGCCAGCAGCTTAGCAATCGGCGGGTATAACAATGAGCAGTTCTTC. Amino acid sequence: CASSLAIGGYNNEQFF.

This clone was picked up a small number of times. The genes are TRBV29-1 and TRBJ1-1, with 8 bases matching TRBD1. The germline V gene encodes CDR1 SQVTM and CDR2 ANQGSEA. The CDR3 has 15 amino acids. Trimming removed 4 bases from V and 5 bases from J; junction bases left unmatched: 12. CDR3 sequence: CSVGEEWTGRTEAFF. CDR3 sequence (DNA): TGCAGCGTTGGTGAAGAGTGGACAGGGAGAACTGAAGCTTTCTTT. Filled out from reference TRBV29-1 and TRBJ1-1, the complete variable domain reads SAVISQKPSRDICQRGTSLTIQCQVDSQVTMMFWYRQQPGQSLTLIATANQGSEATYESGFVIDKFPISRPNLTFSTLTVSNMSPEDSSIYLCSVGEEWTGRTEAFFGQGTRLTVV.

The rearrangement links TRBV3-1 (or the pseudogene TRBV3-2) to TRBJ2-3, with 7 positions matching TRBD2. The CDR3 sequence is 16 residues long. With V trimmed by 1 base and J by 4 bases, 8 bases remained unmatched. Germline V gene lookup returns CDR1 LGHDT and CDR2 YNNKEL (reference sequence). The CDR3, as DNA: TGTGCCAGCAGCCAAGGCGGGGGAGGGGTCCCAGATACGCAGTATTTT. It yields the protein CASSQGGGGVPDTQYF.

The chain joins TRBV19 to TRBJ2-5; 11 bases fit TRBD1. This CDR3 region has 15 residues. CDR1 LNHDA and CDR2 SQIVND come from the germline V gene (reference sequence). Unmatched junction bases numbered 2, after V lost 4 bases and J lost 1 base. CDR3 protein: CASSTGTGGQETQYF. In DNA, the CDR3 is TGTGCCAGTAGTACTGGGACAGGGGGCCAAGAGACCCAGTACTTC.

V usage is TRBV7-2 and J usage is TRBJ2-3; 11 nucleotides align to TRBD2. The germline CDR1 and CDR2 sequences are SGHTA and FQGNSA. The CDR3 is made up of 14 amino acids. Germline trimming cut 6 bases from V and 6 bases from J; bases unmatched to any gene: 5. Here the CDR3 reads CASRLAGVVDTQYF. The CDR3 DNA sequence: TGTGCCAGCAGACTAGCGGGAGTTGTCGATACGCAGTATTTT.

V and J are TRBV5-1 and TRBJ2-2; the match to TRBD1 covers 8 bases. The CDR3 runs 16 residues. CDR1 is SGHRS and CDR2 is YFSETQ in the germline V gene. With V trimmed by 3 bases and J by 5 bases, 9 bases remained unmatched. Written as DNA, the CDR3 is TGCGCCAGCAGCTCCCAGGGGGCCGTAGGGACCGGGGAGCTGTTTTTT. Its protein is CASSSQGAVGTGELFF.

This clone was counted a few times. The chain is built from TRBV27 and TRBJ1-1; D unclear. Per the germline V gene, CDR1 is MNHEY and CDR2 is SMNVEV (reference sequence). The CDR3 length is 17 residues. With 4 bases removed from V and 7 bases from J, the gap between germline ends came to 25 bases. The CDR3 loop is CASSSPDREEGLGEAFF. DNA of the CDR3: TGTGCCAGCAGTTCCCCCGATAGGGAGGAAGGTTTGGGTGAAGCTTTCTTT.

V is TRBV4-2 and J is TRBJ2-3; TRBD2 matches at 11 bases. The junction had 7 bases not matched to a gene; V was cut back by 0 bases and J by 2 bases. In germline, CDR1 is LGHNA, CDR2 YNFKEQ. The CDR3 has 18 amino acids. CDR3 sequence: CASSQEGASGRFTDTQYF. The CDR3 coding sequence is TGTGCCAGCAGCCAAGAGGGAGCTAGCGGGAGGTTCACAGATACGCAGTATTTT.

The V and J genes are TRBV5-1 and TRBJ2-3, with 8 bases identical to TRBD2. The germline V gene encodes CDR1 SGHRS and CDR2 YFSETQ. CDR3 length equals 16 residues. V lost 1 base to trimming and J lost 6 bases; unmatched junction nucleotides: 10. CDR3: CASSLRASGPTDTQYF. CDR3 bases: TGCGCCAGCAGCTTGAGGGCTAGCGGGCCCACTGATACGCAGTATTTT.

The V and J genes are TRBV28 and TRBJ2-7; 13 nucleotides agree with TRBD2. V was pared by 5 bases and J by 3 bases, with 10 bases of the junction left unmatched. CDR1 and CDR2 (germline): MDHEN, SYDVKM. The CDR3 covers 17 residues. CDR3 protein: CASSLPQGLAGHYEQYF. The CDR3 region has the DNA TGTGCCAGCAGTCTACCCCAGGGACTAGCGGGACACTACGAGCAGTACTTC.

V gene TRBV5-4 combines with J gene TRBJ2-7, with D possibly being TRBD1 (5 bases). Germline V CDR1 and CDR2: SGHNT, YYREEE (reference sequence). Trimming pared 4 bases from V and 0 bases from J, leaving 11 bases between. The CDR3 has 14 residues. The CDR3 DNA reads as TGTGCCAGCAGCCCGGCAGGGAACTCCTACGAGCAGTACTTC. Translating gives CASSPAGNSYEQYF.

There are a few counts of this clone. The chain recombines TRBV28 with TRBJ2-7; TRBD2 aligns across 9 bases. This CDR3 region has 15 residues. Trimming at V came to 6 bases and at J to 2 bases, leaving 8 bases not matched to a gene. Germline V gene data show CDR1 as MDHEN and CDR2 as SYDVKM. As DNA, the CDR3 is TGTGCCAGCAGCCGTCTCCTAGCGGGAACCTACGAGCAGTACTTC. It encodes CASSRLLAGTYEQYF. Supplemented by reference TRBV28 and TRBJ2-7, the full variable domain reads DVKVTQSSRYLVKRTGEKVFLECVQDMDHENMFWYRQDPGLGLRLIYFSYDVKMKEKGDIPEGYSVSREKKERFSLILESASTNQTSMYLCASSRLLAGTYEQYFGPGTRLTVT.

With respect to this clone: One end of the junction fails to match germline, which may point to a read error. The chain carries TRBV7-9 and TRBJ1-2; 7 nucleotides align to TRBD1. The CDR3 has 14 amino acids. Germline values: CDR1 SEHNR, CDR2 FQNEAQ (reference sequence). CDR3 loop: CAGSFRGQSYGYTF. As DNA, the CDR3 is TGTGCCGGCAGCTTCCGGGGACAGTCCTATGGCTACACCTTC.

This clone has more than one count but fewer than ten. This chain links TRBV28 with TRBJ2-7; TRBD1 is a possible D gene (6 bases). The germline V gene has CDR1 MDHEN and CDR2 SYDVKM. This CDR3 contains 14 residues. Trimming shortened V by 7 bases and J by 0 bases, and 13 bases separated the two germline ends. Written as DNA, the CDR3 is TGTGCCAGCACCCGGGACACAGTCTCCTACGAGCAGTACTTC. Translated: CASTRDTVSYEQYF.

CDR3 DNA sequence: TGTGCCAGCAGTTTATTACAGCCCCAGCATTTT. Amino acids: CASSLLQPQHF. The chain combines TRBV12-3 or TRBV12-4 with TRBJ1-5; D call uncertain. V gave up 2 bases and J gave up 7 bases, with 3 bases separating them. The CDR3 is 11 residues long.

DNA for the CDR3: TGTGCCAGCAGGGGGAGGGGTCCCAATCAGCCCCAGCATTTT. Translated: CASRGRGPNQPQHF. This sequence joins TRBV2 and TRBJ1-5; possibly TRBD1 for D (5 bases). The CDR3 extends over 14 amino acids. Trimming left V 6 bases short and J 3 bases short, with 12 bases between. The germline CDR1 and CDR2 sequences are SNHLY and FYNNEI. Based on the CDR3 plus reference TRBV2 and TRBJ1-5, the full variable domain is EPEVTQTPSHQVTQMGQEVILRCVPISNHLYFYWYRQILGQKVEFLVSFYNNEISEKSEIFDDQFSVERPDGSNFTLKIRSTKLEDSAMYFCASRGRGPNQPQHFGDGTRLSIL.

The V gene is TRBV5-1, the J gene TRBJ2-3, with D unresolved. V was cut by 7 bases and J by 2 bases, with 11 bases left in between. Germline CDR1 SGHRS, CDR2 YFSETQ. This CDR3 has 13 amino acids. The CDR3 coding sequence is TGCGCCAGCGGCTCCCAGGACACAGATACGCAGTATTTT. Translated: CASGSQDTDTQYF.

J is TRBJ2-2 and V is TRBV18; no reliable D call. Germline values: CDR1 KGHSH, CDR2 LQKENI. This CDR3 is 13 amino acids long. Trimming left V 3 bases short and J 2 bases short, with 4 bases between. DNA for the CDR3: TGTGCCAGCTCACCCCAAAACACCGGGGAGCTGTTTTTT. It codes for CASSPQNTGELFF.

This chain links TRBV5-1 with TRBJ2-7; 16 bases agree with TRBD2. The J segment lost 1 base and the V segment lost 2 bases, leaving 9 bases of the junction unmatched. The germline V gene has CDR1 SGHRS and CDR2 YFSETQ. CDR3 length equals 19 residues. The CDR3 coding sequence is TGCGCCAGCAGCTTTCACGGGACTAGCGGGAGGGCCCCATCCTACGAGCAGTACTTC. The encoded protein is CASSFHGTSGRAPSYEQYF.

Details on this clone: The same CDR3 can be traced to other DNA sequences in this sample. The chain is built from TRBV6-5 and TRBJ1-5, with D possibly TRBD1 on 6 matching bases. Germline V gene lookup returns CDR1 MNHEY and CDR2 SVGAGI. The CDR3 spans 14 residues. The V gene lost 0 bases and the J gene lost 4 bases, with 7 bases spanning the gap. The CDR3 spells CASSYSQGNQPQHF. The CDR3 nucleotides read TGTGCCAGCAGTTACTCTCAGGGGAATCAGCCCCAGCATTTT.

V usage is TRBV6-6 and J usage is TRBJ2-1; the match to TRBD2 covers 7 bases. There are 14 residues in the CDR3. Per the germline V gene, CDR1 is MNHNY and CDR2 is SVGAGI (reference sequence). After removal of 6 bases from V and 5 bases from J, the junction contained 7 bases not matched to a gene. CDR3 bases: TGTGCCAGCAGCCGACTAGCATCAGACAATGAGCAGTTCTTC. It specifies CASSRLASDNEQFF.

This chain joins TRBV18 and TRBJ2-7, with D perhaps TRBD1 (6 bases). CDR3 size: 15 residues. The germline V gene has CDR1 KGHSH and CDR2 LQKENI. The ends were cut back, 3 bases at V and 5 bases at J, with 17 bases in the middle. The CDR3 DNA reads TGTGCCAGCTCACCTGCCATCACAGGGAGCAACGAGCAGTACTTC. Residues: CASSPAITGSNEQYF.

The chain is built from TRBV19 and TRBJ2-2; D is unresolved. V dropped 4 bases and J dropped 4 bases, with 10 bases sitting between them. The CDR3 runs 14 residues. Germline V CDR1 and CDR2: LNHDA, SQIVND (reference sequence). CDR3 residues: CASSTRQVTGELFF. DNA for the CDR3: TGTGCCAGTAGTACCCGACAAGTCACCGGGGAGCTGTTTTTT.

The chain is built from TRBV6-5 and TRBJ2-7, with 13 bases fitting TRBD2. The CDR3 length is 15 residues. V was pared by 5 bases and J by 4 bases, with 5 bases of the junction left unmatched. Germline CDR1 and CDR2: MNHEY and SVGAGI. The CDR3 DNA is TGTGCCAGCAGTCAAAGGACTAGCGGGAGTTACGAGCAGTACTTC. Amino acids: CASSQRTSGSYEQYF.

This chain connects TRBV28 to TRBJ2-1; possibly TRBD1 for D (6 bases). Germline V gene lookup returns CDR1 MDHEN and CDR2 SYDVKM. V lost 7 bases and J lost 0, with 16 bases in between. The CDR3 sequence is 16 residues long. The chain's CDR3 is CASTPAGASSYNEQFF. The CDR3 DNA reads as TGTGCCAGCACCCCTGCAGGGGCAAGCTCCTACAATGAGCAGTTCTTC.